Listed here is a single T cell receptor (beta chain). Qualities for individual bases were not recorded, and no much larger clone is one base off. Reading the germline V gene (reference sequence) gives CDR1 GTSNPN and CDR2 SVGIG. The V end loses 8 bases and the J end loses 0 bases, and a stretch of 14 bases separates them. Including cysteine and phenylalanine, the CDR3 has 13 amino acids. The read is trimmed to its CDR3 DNA, 39 bases read in frame from base 1. Library method: the immunoSEQ multiplex PCR assay. For most patients, genomic DNA was isolated with the Qiagen DNeasy Blood and Tissue Kit and sent frozen to Adaptive Biotechnologies for TCR sequencing. For most patients, high-throughput TCR-beta CDR3 sequencing of genomic DNA was performed by Adaptive Biotechnologies. Per the original workflow: Adaptive's ImmunoSEQ software was the source of the TCR sequencing data for around 20 patients, while a few other patients were processed with MiXCR and VDJtools. To correct CD4 versus CD8 sorting errors, sequences present in both subsets at a frequency ratio below 5:1 were removed. CDR3 nucleotide sequences shared by donor and recipient were removed because the origin of these sequences could not be assigned. At least 2-fold expansion over unstimulated cells and a minimum CFSE-low frequency of 0.002% (template counts) or 0.001% (read counts) were required for clones to be classified as alloreactive. Clones were considered mappable if detected in sequenced pre-transplant spleen, lymph node, or MLR CFSE-low populations of the donor or recipient. The cumulative frequency of alloreactive clones was calculated as a percentage of all sequences, weighted by copy number. Not all clones reach the TCRdb copy of this immuneACCESS table, which keeps in-frame sequences only. Checked studies attribute under half of the gap to unresolved V genes and leave the rest unexplained. V, J and clone size are taken as reported in that table, and D and trimming were inferred from the DNA itself. This sample gives tens of thousands of clones in total; 55% to 60% of them show up just once. 1% of the sample goes to the ten largest clones.

The intended sense of this specimen's time point label: cells obtained before transplantation from donor or recipient. In the mixed lymphocyte reactions, 200,000 CFSE-labeled pre-transplant responders were plated with 200,000 irradiated violet-dye-labeled stimulators and cultured for roughly six days. After the mixed lymphocyte reaction, proliferating CD3+CD4+CFSE-low and CD3+CD8+CFSE-low responder cells were FACS-sorted on a BD Influx sorter. This record comes from a study of graft-versus-host responses after intestinal transplantation (dated by TCRdb to the early 2020s). Notes on the research overall: The transplants that recipients received were multivisceral, liver-intestinal, or isolated intestinal. Every recipient was given anti-thymocyte globulin induction, then maintenance tacrolimus and steroids for around three years. After intestinal transplantation, graft-versus-host and host-versus-graft alloreactive T cell clones in the graft, circulation and bone marrow were tracked using bulk TCR-beta CDR3 sequencing. Alloreactive clones were identified by sequencing pre-transplant mixed lymphocyte reaction products and comparing them with unstimulated pre-transplant donor and recipient T cells. A cohort of some 24 intestinal transplant recipients, including one retransplant, was enrolled, and 3 patients lacking pretransplant specimens were excluded. Donor T cell macrochimerism was defined as a peak of at least 4% donor T cells among recipient peripheral blood mononuclear cells. Instead of going to the commercial service, samples from a few later patients were sequenced in-house on an Illumina MiSeq and processed with MiXCR. Study-wide findings and limitations: The conclusions were limited by the relatively low number and heterogeneity of the intestinal transplant patients. GvH clones were found in recipient bone marrow, and some of the GvH clones appeared earlier in ileal mucosa or blood, which is consistent with an intestinal mucosal origin. High GvH to HvG T cell clonal ratios were observed in the allografts of patients with donor T cell macrochimerism. Early after transplant, peak levels of circulating GvH clones were found to be associated with declines in HvG clones.

The sample consisted of alloreactive CD4+ T cells from a mixed lymphocyte reaction culture, taken before intestinal transplant. The cell subset or site label corresponds to: CFSE-low proliferating T cells sorted from roughly six-day pre-transplant mixed lymphocyte reaction (GvH or HvG direction). The sequence is built from TRBV30 and TRBJ2-7; the D gene is perhaps TRBD1, from 6 matching bases. This TCR came from a human patient who received an intestinal transplant. The DNA sequence follows: TGTGCCCTCGCACAGGGTTTCTCCTACGAGCAGTACTTC. This gives the protein CALAQGFSYEQYF.